This T cell receptor beta chain was retrieved from a study of identical twins. A single record per CDR3 protein comes from TCRdb applying MiXCR to the 5' RACE reads. The sample carries about 100,000 distinct CDR3 sequences, roughly 6% recorded once. Whole-study findings and limits: Models, which agreed with sharing between unrelated individuals, nonetheless underestimated the out-of-frame TCR alpha sharing seen in monozygotic twins. Twins showed weaker excess sharing in their beta out-of-frame sequences. Within twin pairs, the out-of-frame alpha sequences they shared showed excess low generation probability.

This clonotype was recorded at least ten times. What it recognizes is unknown. This CDR3 has 14 residues. The V and J ends lost 7 bases and 1 base respectively, with 11 bases between them. The sample comprised memory T cells sorted from blood. The sequence derives from a woman in her forties or fifties in good health. This chain connects TRBV12-3 or TRBV12-4 to TRBJ1-5; D is perhaps TRBD1 (6 bases). For the CDR3, the DNA is TGTGCCAGCACCCCGGACAGCAGCAATCAGCCCCAGCATTTT. It encodes CASTPDSSNQPQHF.